The source of this TCR beta chain is a study of cytomegalovirus exposure and HLA in healthy donors. PCR primers comprised 60 Vbeta and 13 Jbeta primers. The repertoire was sequenced with immunoSEQ multiplex PCR; TCRdb's copy has only in-frame clones and lacks some. The table includes around 50,000 clones, about 78% detected once. CDR1 and CDR2 from the germline V gene are KGHSH and LQKENI. J lost 6 bases, V lost 3 bases, and 8 bases had no gene match. This CDR3 is built from 15 residues. This clonotype was obtained from a man aged 30-40 years in good health and CMV-seropositive. This chain connects TRBV18 to TRBJ2-3, with TRBD1 matching 8 bases. Sequenced sample: PBMCs. The CDR3 nucleotides are TGTGCCAGCTCACCCGGGACAGGAATAAGCGATACGCAGTATTTT. Protein sequence: CASSPGTGISDTQYF.